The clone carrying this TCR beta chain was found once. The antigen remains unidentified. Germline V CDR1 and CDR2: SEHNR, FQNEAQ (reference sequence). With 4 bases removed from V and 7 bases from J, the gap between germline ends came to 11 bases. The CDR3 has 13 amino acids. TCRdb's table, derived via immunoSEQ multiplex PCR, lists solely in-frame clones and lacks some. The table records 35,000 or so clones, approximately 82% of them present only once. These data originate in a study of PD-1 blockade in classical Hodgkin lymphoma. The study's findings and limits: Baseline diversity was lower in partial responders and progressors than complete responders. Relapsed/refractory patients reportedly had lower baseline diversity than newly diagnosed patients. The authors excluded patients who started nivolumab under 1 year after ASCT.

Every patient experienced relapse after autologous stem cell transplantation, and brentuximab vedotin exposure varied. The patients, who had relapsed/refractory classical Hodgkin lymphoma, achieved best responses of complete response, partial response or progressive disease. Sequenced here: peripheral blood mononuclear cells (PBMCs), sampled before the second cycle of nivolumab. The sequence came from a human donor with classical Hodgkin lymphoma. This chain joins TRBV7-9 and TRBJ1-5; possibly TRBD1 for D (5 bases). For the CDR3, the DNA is TGTGCCAGCAGCTGGGGGGATTGGCAGCCCCAGCATTTT. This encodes CASSWGDWQPQHF.